These 18 T cell receptor beta chains were sequenced from one sample in a study of blood T cell repertoires in COVID-19. Only in-frame clones appear in the TCRdb table, and some are missing; sequencing was by immunoSEQ multiplex PCR. Of over 300,000 clones in the sample, over 75% are singletons; the top ten hold 0.9% to 1%. The sample comprised PBMCs or T cells enriched from blood (not recorded which). The receptor set was obtained from a woman aged 25 to 45 with acute COVID-19.

The V call is TRBV30, the J call TRBJ1-4; D is possibly TRBD1 (5 bases). Germline CDR1 is GTSNPN and CDR2 is SVGIG (reference sequence). The CDR3 is made up of 15 amino acids. V was shortened by 1 base and J by 8 bases, with 17 bases between the two germline ends. The CDR3 bases are TGTGCCTGGAGTGCATCCGACAGAAAATACGAAAAACTGTTTTTT. The encoded protein is CAWSASDRKYEKLFF. The variable domain in full, with the rest retrieved from reference TRBV30 and TRBJ1-4, is SQTIHQWPATLVQPVGSPLSLECTVEGTSNPNLYWYRQAAGRGLQLLFYSVGIGQISSEVPQNLSASRPQDRQFILSSKKLLLSDSGFYLCAWSASDRKYEKLFFGSGTQLSVL.

The J gene is TRBJ1-1, the V gene TRBV29-1; D unresolved. The CDR3 has 12 residues. The V and J ends lost 5 bases and 4 bases respectively, with 11 bases between them. Looked up from germline, CDR1 is SQVTM and CDR2 is ANQGSEA. CDR3 DNA: TGCAGCGTTTTCGGGTCCATCACTGAAGCTTTCTTT. This codes for CSVFGSITEAFF.

The V and J genes are TRBV6-1 and TRBJ1-2; 7 positions match TRBD1. The CDR3 contains 16 residues. CDR1 and CDR2 from the germline V gene are MNHNS and SASEGT. J was trimmed by 2 bases and V by 2 bases; bases with no gene match: 8. In DNA, the CDR3 is TGTGCCAGCAGTGAATTCGAGCGCAGGGGGAACTATGGCTACACCTTC. Amino acid sequence: CASSEFERRGNYGYTF.

The chain employs TRBV4-1 and TRBJ2-7, with 7 positions matching TRBD2. The CDR3 contains 19 residues. Germline V gives CDR1 MGHRA, CDR2 YSYEKL. The V segment lost 3 bases and the J segment 3 bases; nucleotides outside the gene matches: 20. The CDR3 spells CASSHLIPPYGTNDYEQYF. DNA of the CDR3: TGCGCCAGCAGCCACCTGATACCCCCGTACGGGACTAACGACTACGAGCAGTACTTC.

The chain recombines TRBV6-4 with TRBJ1-5; D gene uncertain. V lost 2 bases and J lost 0, with 29 bases in between. The CDR3 loop spans 22 amino acids. The germline gives CDR1 MRHNA, CDR2 SNTAGT. CDR3 in amino acids: CASSDDPRHWGALSYSNQPQHF. In DNA form, the CDR3 reads TGTGCCAGCAGTGACGACCCCCGTCATTGGGGAGCCCTTTCTTATAGCAATCAGCCCCAGCATTTT.

This clone was counted once. The chain combines TRBV28 with TRBJ2-6; TRBD1 aligns across 11 bases. The trim removed 5 bases at V and 0 bases at J, leaving 9 bases unmatched. Per the germline V gene, CDR1 is MDHEN and CDR2 is SYDVKM. There are 19 residues in the CDR3. The CDR3: CASSTRTGGLTSGANVLTF. DNA of the CDR3: TGTGCCAGCAGTACTCGGACAGGGGGCCTAACCTCTGGGGCCAACGTCCTGACTTTC.

The chain's CDR3 is CASSGQRGGSHEQYF. The CDR3 DNA sequence: TGTGCCAGTAGTGGACAGCGGGGGGGCTCTCACGAGCAGTACTTC. This chain links TRBV19 with TRBJ2-7; 10 bases are a match to TRBD2. The CDR3 runs 15 residues. Germline V gene lookup returns CDR1 LNHDA and CDR2 SQIVND (reference sequence). After removal of 5 bases from V and 5 bases from J, the junction contained 9 bases not matched to a gene. Filled out from reference TRBV19 and TRBJ2-7, the complete variable domain reads DGGITQSPKYLFRKEGQNVTLSCEQNLNHDAMYWYRQDPGQGLRLIYYSQIVNDFQKGDIAEGYSVSREKKESFPLTVTSAQKNPTAFYLCASSGQRGGSHEQYFGPGTRLTVT.

This chain connects TRBV12-3 or TRBV12-4 to TRBJ1-1; the match to TRBD1 covers 9 bases. V lost 5 bases to trimming and J lost 6 bases; unmatched junction nucleotides: 4. The length of the CDR3 is 13 residues. The CDR3 here is CASSPGQGSEAFF. Here the CDR3 DNA reads TGTGCCAGCAGTCCGGGACAGGGATCTGAAGCTTTCTTT.

The sample holds one count of this clone. Other DNA sequences in this sample translate to the same CDR3. This sequence joins TRBV27 and TRBJ1-3; D is uncertain. Germline assignment: CDR1 MNHEY and CDR2 SMNVEV (reference sequence). V was trimmed by 2 bases and J by 2 bases, leaving 7 bases between them. The CDR3 extends over 14 amino acids. The CDR3 region has the DNA TGTGCCAGCAGTTTACGGGGAACTGGAAACACCATATATTTT. This gives the protein CASSLRGTGNTIYF.

This chain links TRBV7-3 with TRBJ1-1, with a weak D call TRBD1 (6 bases). The V and J ends lost 5 bases and 2 bases respectively, with 12 bases between them. This CDR3 has 14 amino acids. CDR1 is SGHTA and CDR2 is FQGTGA in the germline V gene. The CDR3 here is CASSQTGFNTEAFF. CDR3 coding DNA: TGTGCCAGCAGCCAAACAGGGTTTAACACTGAAGCTTTCTTT.

This clone came up a few times. The V and J genes are TRBV5-5 and TRBJ1-2, with D hard to call. This CDR3 is built from 13 residues. Trimming pared 3 bases from V and 2 bases from J, leaving 8 bases between. Germline CDR1 reads SGHKS; CDR2 reads YYEKEE (reference sequence). CDR3 DNA sequence: TGTGCCAGCAGCTCAGACGGGAACTATGGCTACACCTTC. Translated, it gives CASSSDGNYGYTF.

The chain uses TRBV2 and TRBJ1-5; the match to TRBD1 covers 9 bases. V lost 7 bases and J lost 6; bases outside the gene matches: 7. The CDR3 is 14 amino acids. In germline, CDR1 is SNHLY, CDR2 FYNNEI. CDR3: CASMGQGVAQPQHF. CDR3 DNA sequence: TGTGCCAGCATGGGACAGGGTGTCGCTCAGCCCCAGCATTTT.

V usage is TRBV3-1 (or the pseudogene TRBV3-2) and J usage is TRBJ1-1; no firm D call. V dropped 1 base and J dropped 1 base, with 7 bases sitting between them. This CDR3 comprises 14 residues. CDR1 LGHDT and CDR2 YNNKEL come from the germline V gene (reference sequence). Here the CDR3 DNA reads TGTGCCAGCAGCCAAGTCGGGGAGAACACTGAAGCTTTCTTT. Encoded protein: CASSQVGENTEAFF.

Here the CDR3 reads CASSLGGARDTQYF. CDR3 in DNA: TGTGCCAGCAGCTTGGGTGGGGCGCGAGATACGCAGTATTTT. The chain uses TRBV5-6 and TRBJ2-3, with D possibly TRBD1 on 5 matching bases. With 0 bases removed from V and 5 bases from J, the gap between germline ends came to 10 bases. Germline CDR1 reads SGHDT; CDR2 reads YYEEEE. This CDR3 has 14 amino acids.

This chain links TRBV3-1 (or the pseudogene TRBV3-2) with TRBJ1-2; D is ambiguous. Germline lookup yields CDR1 LGHDT and CDR2 YNNKEL (reference sequence). The CDR3 length is 14 residues. V lost 4 bases and J 4 bases, leaving 13 bases between the germline ends. The CDR3 DNA is TGTGCCAGCAGCCCCCCAGGAGGGAGCTATGGCTACACCTTC. It codes for CASSPPGGSYGYTF.

This sequence joins TRBV7-3 and TRBJ2-3; 8 bases fit TRBD2. Germline V gene data show CDR1 as SGHTA and CDR2 as FQGTGA. After removal of 4 bases from V and 2 bases from J, the junction contained 8 bases not matched to a gene. The CDR3 runs to 16 residues. The DNA for the CDR3 is TGTGCCAGCAGCTCGGCGGGGGGACGCTACACAGATACGCAGTATTTT. It translates to CASSSAGGRYTDTQYF.

The chain links TRBV7-3 to TRBJ2-5, with 11 bases aligning to TRBD1. The CDR3 runs 15 residues. J was trimmed by 5 bases and V by 5 bases; bases with no gene match: 7. Germline V gene lookup returns CDR1 SGHTA and CDR2 FQGTGA. For the CDR3, the DNA is TGTGCCAGCAGCCGGACAGGGGGCAGGCAGGAGACCCAGTACTTC. It translates to CASSRTGGRQETQYF.

CDR3: CASSFSPSDTQYF. CDR3 DNA sequence: TGTGCCAGCAGCTTTAGCCCCTCCGATACGCAGTATTTT. The chain has TRBV7-2 and TRBJ2-3; unclear D gene. Germline CDR1 SGHTA, CDR2 FQGNSA. V was trimmed by 3 bases and J by 6 bases, leaving 10 bases between them. This CDR3 contains 13 residues.